This is a list of T cell receptor beta chains from one sample in a study of blood T cell repertoires in COVID-19. The assay was immunoSEQ multiplex PCR, and TCRdb's table has in-frame clones only and misses some. The sample consists of 250,000 or so clones, approximately 88% of them appearing once. Material for sequencing was PBMCs or T cells enriched from blood (not recorded which). These receptors were obtained from a woman aged 35 to 49 who had been exposed to COVID-19. CDR3s include the opening cysteine and the closing phenylalanine or tryptophan. Fields, in order: V gene, D gene, J gene, clone size, CDR3 protein, CDR3 DNA. A D gene is named only where the DNA matches it firmly. Clone size appears in some rows only: once, few, many, or a class for an expanded clone.

>TRBV27|TRBD2|TRBJ2-3|NA
CARRRPGLAGGGRGHTDTQYF
TGTGCCCGCCGCCGACCGGGGCTAGCGGGGGGGGGCCGAGGGCACACAGATACGCAGTATTTT
>TRBV25-1|NA|TRBJ2-1|NA
CASSADRYNEQFF
TGTGCCAGCAGTGCCGACAGGTACAATGAGCAGTTCTTC
>TRBV13|NA|TRBJ2-5|NA
CASSSRQRQETQYF
TGTGCCAGCAGCTCGAGACAGAGACAAGAGACCCAGTACTTC
>TRBV3-1/TRBV3-2|TRBD1|TRBJ1-1|NA
CASSQTNRGGTEAFF
TGTGCCAGCAGCCAGACCAACAGGGGGGGCACTGAAGCTTTCTTT
>TRBV5-4|NA|TRBJ1-5|NA
CASSLGGYNQPQHF
TGTGCCAGCAGCTTGGGGGGCTACAATCAGCCCCAGCATTTT
>TRBV7-2|NA|TRBJ2-6|NA
CASSLEGRGYSGANVLTF
TGTGCCAGCAGCCTGGAGGGTAGGGGTTACTCTGGGGCCAACGTCCTGACTTTC
>TRBV28|TRBD1|TRBJ1-2|NA
CASSFLGSGTANYGYTF
TGTGCCAGCAGTTTTTTGGGTTCCGGGACAGCCAACTATGGCTACACCTTC
>TRBV2|NA|TRBJ2-7|NA
CASSYQGVEQYF
TGTGCCAGCAGTTACCAAGGGGTTGAGCAGTACTTC
>TRBV27|TRBD1|TRBJ2-7|NA
CASSLQGAYEQYF
TGTGCCAGCAGTTTGCAGGGGGCCTACGAGCAGTACTTC
>TRBV28|NA|TRBJ1-3|NA
CASNTDFSGNTIYF
TGTGCCAGCAACACTGACTTCTCTGGAAACACCATATATTTT
>TRBV5-1|NA|TRBJ2-1|NA
CASSTGLIYNEQFF
TGCGCCAGCAGCACCGGACTAATCTACAATGAGCAGTTCTTC
>TRBV19|TRBD2|TRBJ2-3|NA
CASSIGGRVPDTQYF
TGTGCCAGTAGTATTGGCGGGAGAGTACCAGATACGCAGTATTTT
>TRBV29-1|TRBD2|TRBJ2-1|NA
CSVEAQRGINEQFF
TGCAGCGTTGAGGCCCAGCGGGGGATCAATGAGCAGTTCTTC
>TRBV11-3|TRBD2|TRBJ2-5|NA
CASSLGLYGTSDQETQYF
TGTGCCAGCAGCTTAGGGCTATACGGGACTAGCGATCAAGAGACCCAGTACTTC
>TRBV4-3|NA|TRBJ1-1|once
CASSQIGVTEAFF
TGCGCCAGCAGCCAAATAGGGGTCACTGAAGCTTTCTTT
>TRBV20-1|TRBD1|TRBJ1-4|NA
CSASRGGSEKLFF
TGCAGTGCTAGTAGAGGGGGCTCTGAAAAACTGTTTTTT
>TRBV11-2|NA|TRBJ2-3|NA
CASSLDLPDTQYF
TGTGCCAGCAGCTTAGACCTCCCAGATACGCAGTATTTT
>TRBV28|NA|TRBJ1-1|once
CASSLYGGSPTGEAFF
TGTGCCAGCAGTTTATACGGCGGGTCCCCAACCGGTGAAGCTTTCTTT
>TRBV10-2|NA|TRBJ1-2|NA
CASARDGGNYGYTF
TGCGCCAGCGCGCGGGACGGCGGTAACTATGGCTACACCTTC
>TRBV30|TRBD1|TRBJ2-7|NA
CACPAHDRGYEQYF
TGTGCCTGTCCAGCCCACGACAGGGGCTACGAGCAGTACTTC
>TRBV10-2|TRBD1|TRBJ1-2|NA
CASRQSGQGASGYTF
TGCGCCAGCAGACAATCGGGACAGGGGGCGAGTGGCTACACCTTC
>TRBV18|TRBD1|TRBJ1-2|NA
CASSPPGGDRGGGGYTF
TGTGCCAGCTCACCCCCGGGCGGTGACAGGGGCGGAGGGGGCTACACCTTC
>TRBV4-3|NA|TRBJ2-1|NA
CASSQDSYSSYNEQFF
TGCGCCAGCAGCCAAGATTCATACAGCTCCTACAATGAGCAGTTCTTC
>TRBV28|NA|TRBJ1-5|once
CASRQGPFRDQPQHF
TGTGCCAGCAGACAAGGGCCATTCAGGGATCAGCCCCAGCATTTT
>TRBV7-2|TRBD1|TRBJ1-4|NA
CASSPMGQLNEKLFF
TGTGCCAGCAGCCCAATGGGACAGCTTAATGAAAAACTGTTTTTT
>TRBV19|NA|TRBJ1-2|NA
CASTAPVGGDYGYTF
TGTGCCAGTACCGCCCCGGTGGGGGGGGACTATGGCTACACCTTC
>TRBV5-1|NA|TRBJ1-5|few
CASSLGGNSNQPQHF
TGTGCCAGCAGCTTAGGAGGGAATAGCAATCAGCCCCAGCATTTT
>TRBV28|TRBD1|TRBJ1-5|NA
CASSFWGQGQGSNQPQHF
TGTGCCAGCAGCTTCTGGGGACAGGGGCAAGGTAGCAATCAGCCCCAGCATTTT
>TRBV24-1|NA|TRBJ2-1|NA
CATSDRSVTDEQFF
TGTGCCACCAGTGACCGCTCAGTGACAGATGAGCAGTTCTTC
>TRBV20-1|NA|TRBJ2-1|NA
CSARGGNEQFF
TGCAGTGCTAGGGGGGGAAATGAGCAGTTCTTC